Each of the 6 T cell receptor beta chains below was sequenced from the same sample in a study of a mutant IDH1 vaccine in newly diagnosed glioma. The antigens for these receptors are not known. Stated time point: week 23, last vaccination. In the vaccine, a single dose held 300 ug of the mutant IDH1 20-mer peptide, along with topical imiquimod. Assay: immunoSEQ multiplex PCR; the TCRdb copy retains only in-frame clones and omits some. The table lists tens of thousands of clones, 75% to 85% of them singletons. The sample here was PBMCs, taken from a glioma patient whose treatment included an IDH1 peptide vaccine. The receptors stem from a man between 40 and 49 years old with glioma.

This rearrangement joins TRBV5-4 to TRBJ1-2, with a tentative D call TRBD1 (5 bases). V was trimmed by 4 bases and J by 0 bases, leaving 10 bases between them. CDR3 length: 14 residues. CDR1 and CDR2 (germline): SGHNT, YYREEE (reference sequence). The CDR3 bases are TGTGCCAGCAGCCCCGACAGAGCTAACTATGGCTACACCTTC. Translating gives CASSPDRANYGYTF.

The chain employs TRBV5-1 and TRBJ2-5, with a weak D call TRBD1 (6 bases). CDR3 size: 13 residues. The ends were cut back, 4 bases at V and 5 bases at J, with 12 bases in the middle. Looked up from germline, CDR1 is SGHRS and CDR2 is YFSETQ. For the CDR3, the DNA is TGCGCCAGCAGCATAACAGGGATTGAGACCCAGTACTTC. It translates to CASSITGIETQYF.

The J gene is TRBJ2-5, the V gene TRBV2; TRBD2 aligns across 10 bases. After removal of 4 bases from V and 5 bases from J, the junction contained 4 bases not matched to a gene. Germline CDR1 is SNHLY and CDR2 is FYNNEI. CDR3 size: 14 residues. As DNA, the CDR3 is TGTGCCAGCAGTGCTAGCGGGGGAGGGGAGACCCAGTACTTC. This sequence encodes CASSASGGGETQYF.

V gene TRBV28 combines with J gene TRBJ1-5; D gene uncertain. CDR3 length: 13 residues. The V end was cut by 5 bases, the J end by 5 bases, with 10 bases between. From germline, CDR1 is MDHEN and CDR2 SYDVKM. CDR3 nucleotides: TGTGCCAGCAGTCGGCAGAGTGATCAGCCCCAGCATTTT. This encodes CASSRQSDQPQHF.

This clone showed up just once. The V call is TRBV11-2, the J call TRBJ1-4; D is perhaps TRBD1 (5 bases). The germline V gene has CDR1 SGHAT and CDR2 FQNNGV. This CDR3 is built from 17 residues. The V end was cut by 1 base, the J end by 0 bases, with 12 bases between. The CDR3 sequence: CASSLGGTHATNEKLFF. The CDR3 nucleotides are TGTGCCAGCAGCTTAGGTGGGACCCATGCAACTAATGAAAAACTGTTTTTT.

The chain links TRBV4-2 to TRBJ2-6, with TRBD1 matching over 7 bases. V dropped 2 bases and J dropped 1; count of bases not matched to a gene: 11. Germline V gives CDR1 LGHNA, CDR2 YNFKEQ. The CDR3 runs 19 residues. The CDR3 here is CASSQRLWDRGSGANVLTF. CDR3 sequence (DNA): TGTGCCAGCAGCCAACGCCTATGGGACAGAGGATCTGGGGCCAACGTCCTGACTTTC.